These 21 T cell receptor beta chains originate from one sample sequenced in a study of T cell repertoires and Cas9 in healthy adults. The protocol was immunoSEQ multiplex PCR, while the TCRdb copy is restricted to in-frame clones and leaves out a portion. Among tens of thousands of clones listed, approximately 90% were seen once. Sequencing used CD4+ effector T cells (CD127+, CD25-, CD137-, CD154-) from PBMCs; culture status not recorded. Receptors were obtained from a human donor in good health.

CDR3 in amino acids: CASRQGLGNEQFF. Here the CDR3 DNA reads TGTGCCAGCAGACAGGGTTTAGGGAATGAGCAGTTCTTC. The chain couples TRBV6-5 to TRBJ2-1, with a tentative D call TRBD1 (6 bases). The CDR3 totals 13 residues. V dropped 6 bases and J dropped 7 bases, with 13 bases sitting between them. Per germline, CDR1 MNHEY and CDR2 SVGAGI.

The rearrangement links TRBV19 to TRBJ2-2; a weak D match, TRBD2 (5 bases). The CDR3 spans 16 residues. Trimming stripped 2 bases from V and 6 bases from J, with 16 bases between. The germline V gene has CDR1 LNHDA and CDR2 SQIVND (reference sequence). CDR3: CASSISVVLAPGELFF. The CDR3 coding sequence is TGTGCCAGTAGTATAAGTGTGGTCTTAGCGCCCGGGGAGCTGTTTTTT.

The CDR3 bases are TGTGCCAGCTCACCTAACACGGCCTCTAGCACAGATACGCAGTATTTT. It yields the protein CASSPNTASSTDTQYF. The chain employs TRBV18 and TRBJ2-3, with D unclear. Germline CDR1 reads KGHSH; CDR2 reads LQKENI. The CDR3 length is 16 residues. The V gene lost 3 bases and the J gene lost 0 bases, with 13 bases spanning the gap.

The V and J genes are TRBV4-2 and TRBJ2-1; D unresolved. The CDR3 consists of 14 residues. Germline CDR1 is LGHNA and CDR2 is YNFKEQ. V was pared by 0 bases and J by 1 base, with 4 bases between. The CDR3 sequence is CASSQESSYNEQFF. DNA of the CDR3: TGTGCCAGCAGCCAAGAGAGTTCCTACAATGAGCAGTTCTTC.

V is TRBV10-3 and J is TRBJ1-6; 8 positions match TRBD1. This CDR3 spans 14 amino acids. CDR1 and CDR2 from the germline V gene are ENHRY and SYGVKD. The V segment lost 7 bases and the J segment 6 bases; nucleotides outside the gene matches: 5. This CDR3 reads CAINRGSGNSPLHF. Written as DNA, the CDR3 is TGTGCCATCAACAGGGGGTCCGGTAATTCACCCCTCCACTTT.

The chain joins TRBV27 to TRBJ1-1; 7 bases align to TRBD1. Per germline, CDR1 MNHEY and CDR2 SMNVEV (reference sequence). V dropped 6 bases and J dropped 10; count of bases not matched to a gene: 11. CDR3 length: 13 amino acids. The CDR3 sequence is CASRRGGQPGAFF. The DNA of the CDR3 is TGTGCCAGCAGGCGAGGGGGCCAACCCGGAGCTTTCTTT.

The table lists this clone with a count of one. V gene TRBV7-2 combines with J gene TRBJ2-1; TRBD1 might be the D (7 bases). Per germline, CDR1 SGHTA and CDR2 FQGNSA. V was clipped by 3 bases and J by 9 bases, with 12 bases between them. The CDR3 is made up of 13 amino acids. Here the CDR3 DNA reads TGTGCCAGCAGCTTGGAGGGGGCTCGTGAGCAGTTCTTC. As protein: CASSLEGAREQFF.

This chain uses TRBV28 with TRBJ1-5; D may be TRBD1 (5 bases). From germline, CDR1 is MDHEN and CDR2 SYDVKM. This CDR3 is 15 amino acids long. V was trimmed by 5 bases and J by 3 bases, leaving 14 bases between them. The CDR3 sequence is CASSPGTLLNQPQHF. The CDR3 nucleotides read TGTGCCAGCAGTCCCGGGACGCTCCTCAATCAGCCCCAGCATTTT.

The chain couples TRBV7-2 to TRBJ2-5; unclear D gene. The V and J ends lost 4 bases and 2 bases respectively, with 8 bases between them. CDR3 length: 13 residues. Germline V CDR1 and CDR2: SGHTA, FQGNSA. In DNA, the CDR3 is TGTGCCAGCAGCTCCCGGGTACAAGAGACCCAGTACTTC. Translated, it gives CASSSRVQETQYF.

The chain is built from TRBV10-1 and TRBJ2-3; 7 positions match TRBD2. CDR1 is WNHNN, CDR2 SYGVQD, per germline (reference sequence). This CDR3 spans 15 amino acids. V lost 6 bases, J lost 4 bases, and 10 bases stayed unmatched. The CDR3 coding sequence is TGCGCCAGCAGCCGAACTAGCGATAACGCAGATACGCAGTATTTT. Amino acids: CASSRTSDNADTQYF.

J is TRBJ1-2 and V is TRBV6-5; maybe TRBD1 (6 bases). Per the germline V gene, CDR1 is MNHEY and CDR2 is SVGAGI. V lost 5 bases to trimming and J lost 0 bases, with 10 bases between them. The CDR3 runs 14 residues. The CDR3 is CASSTGYTNYGYTF. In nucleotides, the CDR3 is TGTGCCAGCAGTACAGGGTATACTAACTATGGCTACACCTTC.

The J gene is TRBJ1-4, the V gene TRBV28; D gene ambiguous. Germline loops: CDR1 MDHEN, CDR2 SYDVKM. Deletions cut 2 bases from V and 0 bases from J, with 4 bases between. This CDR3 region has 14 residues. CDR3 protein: CASSLVATNEKLFF. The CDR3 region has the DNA TGTGCCAGCAGTTTAGTGGCAACTAATGAAAAACTGTTTTTT.

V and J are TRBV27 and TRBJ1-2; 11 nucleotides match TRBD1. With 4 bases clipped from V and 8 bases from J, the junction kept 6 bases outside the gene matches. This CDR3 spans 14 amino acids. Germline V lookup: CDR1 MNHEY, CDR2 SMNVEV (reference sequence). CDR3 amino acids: CASSSSGTGGGYTF. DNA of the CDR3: TGTGCCAGCAGTTCCTCCGGGACAGGGGGGGGCTACACCTTC.

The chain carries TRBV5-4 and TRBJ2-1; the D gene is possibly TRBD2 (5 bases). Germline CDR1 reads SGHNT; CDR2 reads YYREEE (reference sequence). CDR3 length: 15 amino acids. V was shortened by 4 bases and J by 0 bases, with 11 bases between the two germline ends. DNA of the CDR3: TGTGCCAGCAGCCAAGACACTAGCTCCTACAATGAGCAGTTCTTC. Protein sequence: CASSQDTSSYNEQFF.

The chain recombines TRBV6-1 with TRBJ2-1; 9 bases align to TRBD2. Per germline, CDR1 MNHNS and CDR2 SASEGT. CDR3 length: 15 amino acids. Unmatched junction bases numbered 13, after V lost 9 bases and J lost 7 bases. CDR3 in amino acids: CASLAGGTYSNEQFF. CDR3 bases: TGTGCCAGTTTGGCGGGGGGGACCTACTCTAATGAGCAGTTCTTC.

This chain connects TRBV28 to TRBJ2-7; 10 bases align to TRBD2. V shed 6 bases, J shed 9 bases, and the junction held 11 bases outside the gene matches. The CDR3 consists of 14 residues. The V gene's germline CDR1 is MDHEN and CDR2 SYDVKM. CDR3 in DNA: TGTGCCAGCAGCCCCCTAGCGGGAGCTACGTCGCAGTACGTC. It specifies CASSPLAGATSQYV.

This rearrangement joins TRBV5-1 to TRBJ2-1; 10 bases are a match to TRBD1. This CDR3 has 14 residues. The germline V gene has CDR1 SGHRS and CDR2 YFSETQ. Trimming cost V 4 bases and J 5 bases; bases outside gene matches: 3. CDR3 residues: CASSGQGVNNEQFF. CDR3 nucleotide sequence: TGCGCCAGCAGCGGACAGGGGGTAAACAATGAGCAGTTCTTC.

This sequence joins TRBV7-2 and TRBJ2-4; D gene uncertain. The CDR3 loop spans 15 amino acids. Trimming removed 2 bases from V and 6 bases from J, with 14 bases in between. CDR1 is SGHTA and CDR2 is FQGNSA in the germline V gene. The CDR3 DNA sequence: TGTGCCAGCAGCTTAACCCCCGTAGAGATAAACATTCAGTACTTC. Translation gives CASSLTPVEINIQYF.

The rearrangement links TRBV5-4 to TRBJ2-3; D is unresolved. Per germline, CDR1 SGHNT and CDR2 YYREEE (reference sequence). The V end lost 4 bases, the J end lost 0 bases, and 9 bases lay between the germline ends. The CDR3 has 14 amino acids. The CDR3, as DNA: TGTGCCAGCAGCCGCCCCTCTAGCACAGATACGCAGTATTTT. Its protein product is CASSRPSSTDTQYF.

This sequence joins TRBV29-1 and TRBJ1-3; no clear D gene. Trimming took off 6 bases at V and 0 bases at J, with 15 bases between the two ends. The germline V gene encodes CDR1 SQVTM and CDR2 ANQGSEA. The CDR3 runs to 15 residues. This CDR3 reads CSVEQRGLSGNTIYF. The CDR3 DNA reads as TGCAGCGTGGAACAACGGGGTCTCTCTGGAAACACCATATATTTT.

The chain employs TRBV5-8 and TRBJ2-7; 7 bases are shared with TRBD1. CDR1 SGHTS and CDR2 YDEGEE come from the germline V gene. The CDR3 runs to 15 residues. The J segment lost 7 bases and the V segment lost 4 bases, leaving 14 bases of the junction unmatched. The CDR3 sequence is CASSHRLRQGVEQYF. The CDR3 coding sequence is TGTGCCAGCAGCCACCGCCTTCGACAGGGCGTGGAGCAGTACTTC.